The entry that follows covers one TCR beta chain sequence. The data were taken from a study of T cell responses to AZD1222 COVID-19 vaccine. Measured with immunoSEQ multiplex PCR; TCRdb has only the in-frame clones, and not every one. The repertoire has about 120,000 clones, approximately 88% of them found once; the top ten carry about 6.5%. This receptor was identified in an adult who received the AZD1222 COVID-19 vaccine. The source was peripheral blood, collected 28 days after the second AZD1222 dose.

CDR3 sequence: CASSAGQGEQYF. DNA of the CDR3: TGTGCCAGTAGTGCAGGACAGGGCGAGCAGTACTTC. This chain connects TRBV19 to TRBJ2-7; TRBD1 agrees at 8 bases. V gave up 5 bases and J gave up 6 bases; unmatched junction bases: 3. The CDR3 length is 12 residues. In germline, CDR1 is LNHDA, CDR2 SQIVND (reference sequence).